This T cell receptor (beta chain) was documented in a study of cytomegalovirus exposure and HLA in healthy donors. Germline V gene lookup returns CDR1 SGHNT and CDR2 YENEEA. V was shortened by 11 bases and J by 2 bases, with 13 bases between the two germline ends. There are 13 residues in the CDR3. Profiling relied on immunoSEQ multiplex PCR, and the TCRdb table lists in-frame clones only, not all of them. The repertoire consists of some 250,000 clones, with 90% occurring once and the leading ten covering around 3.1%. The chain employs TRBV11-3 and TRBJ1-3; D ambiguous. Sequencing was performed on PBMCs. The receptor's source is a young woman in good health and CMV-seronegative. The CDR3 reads CASLGVTGNTIYF. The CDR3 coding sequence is TGTGCCTCACTTGGGGTTACTGGAAACACCATATATTTT. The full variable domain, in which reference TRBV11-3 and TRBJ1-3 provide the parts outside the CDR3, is EAGVVQSPRYKIIEKKQPVAFWCNPISGHNTLYWYLQNLGQGPELLIRYENEEAVDDSQLPKDRFSAERLKGVDSTLKIQPAELGDSAVYLCASLGVTGNTIYFGEGSWLTVV.